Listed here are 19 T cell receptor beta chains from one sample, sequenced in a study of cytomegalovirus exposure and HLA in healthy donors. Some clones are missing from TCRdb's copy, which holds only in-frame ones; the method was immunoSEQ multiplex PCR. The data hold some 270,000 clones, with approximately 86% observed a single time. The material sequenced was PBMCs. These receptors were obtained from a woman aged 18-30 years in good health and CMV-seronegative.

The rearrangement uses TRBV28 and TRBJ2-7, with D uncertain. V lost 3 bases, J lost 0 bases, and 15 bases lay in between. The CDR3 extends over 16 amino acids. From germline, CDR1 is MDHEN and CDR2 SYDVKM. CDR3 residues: CASSFFSAASSYEQYF. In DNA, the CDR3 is TGTGCCAGCAGTTTTTTTTCTGCGGCCAGCTCCTACGAGCAGTACTTC. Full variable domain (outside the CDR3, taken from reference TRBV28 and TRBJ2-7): DVKVTQSSRYLVKRTGEKVFLECVQDMDHENMFWYRQDPGLGLRLIYFSYDVKMKEKGDIPEGYSVSREKKERFSLILESASTNQTSMYLCASSFFSAASSYEQYFGPGTRLTVT.

CDR3 bases: TGTGCCAGCAGGGCGGGAGCGGGGCTATTAGATACGCAGTATTTT. Protein sequence: CASRAGAGLLDTQYF. The chain combines TRBV2 with TRBJ2-3; TRBD2 aligns across 7 bases. The CDR3 length is 15 residues. The trim removed 6 bases at V and 5 bases at J, leaving 11 bases unmatched. CDR1 SNHLY and CDR2 FYNNEI come from the germline V gene.

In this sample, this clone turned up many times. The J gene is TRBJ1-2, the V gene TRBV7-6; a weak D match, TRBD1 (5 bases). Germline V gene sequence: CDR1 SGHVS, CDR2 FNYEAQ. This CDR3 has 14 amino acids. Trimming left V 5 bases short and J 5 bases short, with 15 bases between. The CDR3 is CASSPVDSKYGYTF. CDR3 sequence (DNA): TGTGCCAGCAGCCCAGTAGACAGTAAATATGGCTACACCTTC.

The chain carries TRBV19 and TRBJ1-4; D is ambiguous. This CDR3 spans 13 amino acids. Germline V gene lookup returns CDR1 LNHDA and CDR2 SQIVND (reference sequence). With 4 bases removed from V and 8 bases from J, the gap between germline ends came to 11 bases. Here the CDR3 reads CASSRGKEEKLFF. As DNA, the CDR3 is TGTGCCAGTAGTAGAGGGAAGGAGGAAAAACTGTTTTTT.

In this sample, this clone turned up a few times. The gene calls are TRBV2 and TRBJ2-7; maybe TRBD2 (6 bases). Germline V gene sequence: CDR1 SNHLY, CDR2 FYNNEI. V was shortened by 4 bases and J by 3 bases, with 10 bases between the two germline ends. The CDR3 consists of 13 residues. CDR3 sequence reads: CASSGLGLYEQYF. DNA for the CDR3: TGTGCCAGCAGTGGACTAGGCCTCTACGAGCAGTACTTC. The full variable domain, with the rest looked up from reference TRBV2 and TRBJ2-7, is EPEVTQTPSHQVTQMGQEVILRCVPISNHLYFYWYRQILGQKVEFLVSFYNNEISEKSEIFDDQFSVERPDGSNFTLKIRSTKLEDSAMYFCASSGLGLYEQYFGPGTRLTVT.

The CDR3 DNA sequence: TGTGCCAGCGAAAAAGCGGGGTCAGAGACCCAGTACTTC. Amino acid sequence: CASEKAGSETQYF. The V gene is TRBV6-5, the J gene TRBJ2-5; 7 nucleotides agree with TRBD2. With V trimmed by 8 bases and J by 4 bases, 7 bases remained unmatched. Per the germline V gene, CDR1 is MNHEY and CDR2 is SVGAGI. There are 13 residues in the CDR3.

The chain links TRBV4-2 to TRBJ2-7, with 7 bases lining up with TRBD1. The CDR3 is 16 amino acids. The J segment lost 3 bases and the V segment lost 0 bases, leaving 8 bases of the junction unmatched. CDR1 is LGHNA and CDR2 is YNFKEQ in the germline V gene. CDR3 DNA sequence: TGTGCCAGCAGCCAAGATTTATCGGGACAGTACTACGAGCAGTACTTC. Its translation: CASSQDLSGQYYEQYF.

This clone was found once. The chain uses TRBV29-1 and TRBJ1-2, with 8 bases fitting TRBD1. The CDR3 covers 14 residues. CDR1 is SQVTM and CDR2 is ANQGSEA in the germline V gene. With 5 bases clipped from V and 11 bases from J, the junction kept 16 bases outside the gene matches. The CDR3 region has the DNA TGCAGCGTTCAAAAAGTACCGGGACAGGACCTATACACCTTC. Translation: CSVQKVPGQDLYTF.

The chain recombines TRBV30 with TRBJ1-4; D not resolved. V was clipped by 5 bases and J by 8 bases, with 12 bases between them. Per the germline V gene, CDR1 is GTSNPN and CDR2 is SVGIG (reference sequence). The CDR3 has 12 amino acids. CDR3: CAWLSSKEKLFF. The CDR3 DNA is TGTGCCTGGCTTAGCTCGAAGGAAAAACTGTTTTTT.

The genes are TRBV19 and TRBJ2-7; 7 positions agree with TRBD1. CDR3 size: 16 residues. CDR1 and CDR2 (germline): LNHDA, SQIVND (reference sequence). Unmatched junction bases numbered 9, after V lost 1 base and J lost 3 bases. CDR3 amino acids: CASSIVLGGGFYEQYF. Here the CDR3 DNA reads TGTGCCAGTAGTATAGTGTTAGGGGGCGGCTTCTACGAGCAGTACTTC.

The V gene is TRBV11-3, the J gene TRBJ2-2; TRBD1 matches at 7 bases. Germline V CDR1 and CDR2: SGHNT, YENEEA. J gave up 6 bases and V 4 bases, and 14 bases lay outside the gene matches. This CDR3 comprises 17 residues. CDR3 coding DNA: TGTGCCAGCAGCTCGAGGGGGACAGCACAAGTTCCCGGGGAGCTGTTTTTT. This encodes CASSSRGTAQVPGELFF. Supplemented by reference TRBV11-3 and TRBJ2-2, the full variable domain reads EAGVVQSPRYKIIEKKQPVAFWCNPISGHNTLYWYLQNLGQGPELLIRYENEEAVDDSQLPKDRFSAERLKGVDSTLKIQPAELGDSAVYLCASSSRGTAQVPGELFFGEGSRLTVL.

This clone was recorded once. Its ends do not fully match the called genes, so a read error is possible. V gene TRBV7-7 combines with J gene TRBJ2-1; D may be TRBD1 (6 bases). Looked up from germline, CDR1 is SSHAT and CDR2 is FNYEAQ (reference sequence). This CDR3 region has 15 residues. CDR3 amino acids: CASSLNTGSANEQFF. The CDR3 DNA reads TGTGCTAGCAGCTTAAATACAGGGTCGGCCAATGAGCAGTTCTTC.

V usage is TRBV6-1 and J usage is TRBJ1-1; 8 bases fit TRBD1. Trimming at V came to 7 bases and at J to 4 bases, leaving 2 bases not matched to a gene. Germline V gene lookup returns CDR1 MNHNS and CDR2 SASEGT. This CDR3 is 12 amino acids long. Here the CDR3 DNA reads TGTGCCAGCAAGGGGACAGGCACTGAAGCTTTCTTT. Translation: CASKGTGTEAFF.

The CDR3 here is CASSRAGGDNEQFF. CDR3 bases: TGCGCCAGCAGCCGAGCGGGGGGAGACAATGAGCAGTTCTTC. This chain uses TRBV5-1 with TRBJ2-1, with 9 bases aligning to TRBD2. The germline V gene has CDR1 SGHRS and CDR2 YFSETQ. J gave up 5 bases and V 4 bases, and 4 bases lay outside the gene matches. CDR3 length: 14 residues.

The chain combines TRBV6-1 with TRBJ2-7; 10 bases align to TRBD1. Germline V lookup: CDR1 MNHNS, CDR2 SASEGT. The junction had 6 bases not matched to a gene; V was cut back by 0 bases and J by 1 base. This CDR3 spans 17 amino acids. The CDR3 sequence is CASSEALDRGNSYEQYF. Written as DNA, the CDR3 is TGTGCCAGCAGTGAAGCGCTGGACAGGGGGAATTCCTACGAGCAGTACTTC.

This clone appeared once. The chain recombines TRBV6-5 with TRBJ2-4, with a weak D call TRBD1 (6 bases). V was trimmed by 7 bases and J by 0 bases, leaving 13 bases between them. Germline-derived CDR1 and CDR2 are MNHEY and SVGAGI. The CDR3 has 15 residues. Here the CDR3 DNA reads TGTGCCAGCATCGATATCAGGGGAGCCAAAAACATTCAGTACTTC. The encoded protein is CASIDIRGAKNIQYF.

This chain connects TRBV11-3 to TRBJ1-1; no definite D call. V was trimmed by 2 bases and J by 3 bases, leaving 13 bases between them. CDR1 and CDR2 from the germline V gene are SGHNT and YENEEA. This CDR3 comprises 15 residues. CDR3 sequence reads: CASSLRPGSDTEAFF. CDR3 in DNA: TGTGCCAGCAGCTTACGTCCAGGCTCGGACACTGAAGCTTTCTTT.

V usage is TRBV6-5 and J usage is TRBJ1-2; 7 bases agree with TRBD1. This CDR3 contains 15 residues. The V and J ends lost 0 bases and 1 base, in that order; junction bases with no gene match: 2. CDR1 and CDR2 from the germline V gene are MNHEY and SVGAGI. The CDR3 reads CASSYSTGINYGYTF. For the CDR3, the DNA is TGTGCCAGCAGTTACTCGACAGGGATTAACTATGGCTACACCTTC.

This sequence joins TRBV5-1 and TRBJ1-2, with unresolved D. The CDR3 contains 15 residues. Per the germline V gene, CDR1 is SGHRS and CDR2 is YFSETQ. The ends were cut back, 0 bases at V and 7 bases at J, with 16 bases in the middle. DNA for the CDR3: TGCGCCAGCAGCTTGGCCCATCACGACGGGTTTGGCTACACCTTC. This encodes CASSLAHHDGFGYTF.